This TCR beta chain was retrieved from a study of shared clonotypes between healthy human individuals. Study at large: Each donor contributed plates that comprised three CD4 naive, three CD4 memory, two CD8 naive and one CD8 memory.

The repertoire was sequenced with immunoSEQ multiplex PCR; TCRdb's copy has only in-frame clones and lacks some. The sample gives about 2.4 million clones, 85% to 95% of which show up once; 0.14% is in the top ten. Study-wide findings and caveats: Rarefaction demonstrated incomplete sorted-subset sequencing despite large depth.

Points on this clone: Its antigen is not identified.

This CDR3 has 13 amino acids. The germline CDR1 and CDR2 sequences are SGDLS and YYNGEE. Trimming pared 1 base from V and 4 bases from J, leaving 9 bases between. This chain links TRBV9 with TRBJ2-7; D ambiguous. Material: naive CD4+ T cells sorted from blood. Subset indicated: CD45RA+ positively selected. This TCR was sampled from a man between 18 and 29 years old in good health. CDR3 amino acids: CASSVSPRYEQYF. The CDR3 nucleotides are TGTGCCAGCAGCGTATCTCCCCGGTACGAGCAGTACTTC.